This T cell receptor beta chain stems from a study of blood T cell repertoires in COVID-19 (dated by TCRdb to 2018 to 2021). Background on the whole study: Samples covering the acute and convalescent phases of COVID-19 were provided by collaborators in the United States, Italy and Spain. The material from the prospective study consisted of cDNA or gDNA derived from T cells, B-cell-depleted T cells, or PBMCs. Subjects who had been exposed to COVID-19, were actively infected with it, or had recovered from it provided the deeply sampled blood TCRbeta repertoires that made up the dataset. The repertoires were released in a freely available public database meant as a resource for research on the immune response to SARS-CoV-2. Samples came from the ongoing ImmuneRACE study (first 160 participants) plus 1,254 subjects from 6 global collaborators. Nearly every sample came with metadata listing a de-identified subject ID, COVID-19 status, age in years and sex. Where available, HLA class I and class II types were taken from metadata supplied by the sample provider and were not determined by assay-based typing. Here is what the overall study found, with its caveats: The quantity of clinical and demographic metadata differed by source and by participant and was supplied without curation.

Each collaborating institution followed its own protocols to collect whole blood in K2EDTA tubes. For TCRbeta analysis, collaborator samples were shipped as frozen whole blood, as isolated PBMCs, or as DNA extracted from either sample type. Trimming removed 2 bases from V and 4 bases from J; the gene matches leave 7 bases unexplained. The germline V gene (reference sequence) provides CDR1 SGHNT and CDR2 YYREEE. Including the terminal cysteine and phenylalanine, the CDR3 comprises 15 residues. The DNA shown is the 45-base CDR3, in frame from base 1. TCRbeta CDR3 regions were amplified from genomic DNA using the immunoSEQ Assay, a bias-controlled multiplex PCR. Concerning the study's data processing: The number of nucleated cells in each sample was estimated from the amplification of reference gene primers within the assay. Sequence reads were collapsed and filtered to measure the absolute abundance of every unique TCRbeta CDR3 rearrangement. Productive Simpson clonality was computed per sample as the square root of Simpson's diversity index over productive rearrangements. TCRdb took over this immuneACCESS table, retaining in-frame rearrangements with V and J assigned. Such tables are incomplete; in checked studies, under half of the missing clones stem from an unresolved V gene, and the remainder is unexplained. That table supplies the V and J calls and clone size; D and trimming were determined from the DNA. The sample data list roughly 300,000 clones, and 81% of these were observed just once. The ten top clones hold just under 3% of the sample.

Worth noting for this clone: Its specific antigen is unknown. The sample holds no much larger clone one base away, and base qualities are not on file.

The source material was peripheral blood. This TCR was recovered from a woman aged 55-69 years with active or convalescent COVID-19. The chain couples TRBV5-4 to TRBJ2-7, with 9 central nucleotides matching TRBD2. CDR3 region: CASSFGGGAVYEQYF. In nucleotide form, the sequence is TGTGCCAGCAGCTTCGGCGGGGGGGCTGTTTACGAGCAGTACTTC.